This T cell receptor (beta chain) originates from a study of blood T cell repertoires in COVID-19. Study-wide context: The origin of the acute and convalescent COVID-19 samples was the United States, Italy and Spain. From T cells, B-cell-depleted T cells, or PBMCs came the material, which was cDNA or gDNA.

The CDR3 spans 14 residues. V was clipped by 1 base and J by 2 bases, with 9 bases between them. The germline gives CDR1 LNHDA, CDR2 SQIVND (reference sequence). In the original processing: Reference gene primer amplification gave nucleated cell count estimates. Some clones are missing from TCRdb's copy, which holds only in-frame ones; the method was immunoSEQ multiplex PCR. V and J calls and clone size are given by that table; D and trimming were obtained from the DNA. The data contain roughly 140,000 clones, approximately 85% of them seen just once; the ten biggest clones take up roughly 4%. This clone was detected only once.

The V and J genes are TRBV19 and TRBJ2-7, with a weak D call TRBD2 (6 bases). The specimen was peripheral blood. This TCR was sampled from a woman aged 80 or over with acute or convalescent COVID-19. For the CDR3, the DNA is TGTGCCAGTAGTATAGCGGAGGGCACCTACGAGCAGTACTTC. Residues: CASSIAEGTYEQYF. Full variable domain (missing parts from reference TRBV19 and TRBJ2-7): DGGITQSPKYLFRKEGQNVTLSCEQNLNHDAMYWYRQDPGQGLRLIYYSQIVNDFQKGDIAEGYSVSREKKESFPLTVTSAQKNPTAFYLCASSIAEGTYEQYFGPGTRLTVT.